Listed here are 24 T cell receptor beta chains from one sample, sequenced in a study of T cells in Graves' hyperthyroidism and ophthalmopathy. Amplification of TCR beta CDR3 regions used RNA as the template. The TCR CDR3 first-round RT-PCR relied on the HTBI primer set. In TCRdb, the multiplex PCR reads were re-called with MiXCR into one record per CDR3 protein. The sample holds 250,000 to 300,000 distinct CDR3 sequences; just over 14% are singletons and the top ten take about an eighth. Input material: blood. The receptors were gathered from a woman aged 40-49 years with Graves' hyperthyroidism that later progressed to Graves' ophthalmopathy.

The V and J genes are TRBV19 and TRBJ2-7; 7 positions agree with TRBD1. Germline V lookup: CDR1 LNHDA, CDR2 SQIVND (reference sequence). CDR3 length: 14 amino acids. Germline trimming cut 3 bases from V and 1 base from J; bases unmatched to any gene: 3. DNA for the CDR3: TGTGCCAGTAGTATTCCGGGACAGTCCTACGAGCAGTACTTC. Protein: CASSIPGQSYEQYF.

V usage is TRBV29-1 and J usage is TRBJ1-4, with 8 bases aligning to TRBD1. The CDR3 consists of 14 residues. V lost 3 bases, J lost 6 bases, and 6 bases stayed unmatched. The germline V gene encodes CDR1 SQVTM and CDR2 ANQGSEA. The CDR3, as DNA: TGCAGCGTTGAGGGGGGACAGGTAGATGAAAAACTGTTTTTT. Its translation: CSVEGGQVDEKLFF.

This clonotype was detected many times. V is TRBV12-3 or TRBV12-4 and J is TRBJ2-7; 8 nucleotides match TRBD2. The CDR3 runs to 13 residues. V was pared by 8 bases and J by 1 base, with 4 bases of the junction left unmatched. The chain's CDR3 is CASRIAGSYEQYF. The CDR3 DNA is TGTGCCAGCCGAATAGCGGGGTCCTACGAGCAGTACTTC.

At least ten counts were recorded for this clonotype. The chain uses TRBV19 and TRBJ2-3; D unresolved. CDR1 LNHDA and CDR2 SQIVND come from the germline V gene (reference sequence). Trimming cost V 3 bases and J 2 bases, with 15 bases left between them. This CDR3 is built from 16 residues. The CDR3 DNA is TGTGCCAGTAGTATGTTTCGGCAACGAAACACAGATACGCAGTATTTT. It translates to CASSMFRQRNTDTQYF.

Many counts were recorded for this clonotype. The V gene is TRBV19, the J gene TRBJ1-6; the D gene is possibly TRBD1 (5 bases). The CDR3 runs 13 residues. The ends were cut back, 5 bases at V and 7 bases at J, with 9 bases in the middle. Germline V gene data show CDR1 as LNHDA and CDR2 as SQIVND (reference sequence). This chain's CDR3 is CASSVGLNSPLHF. In nucleotides, the CDR3 is TGTGCCAGTAGTGTGGGACTGAATTCACCCCTCCACTTT.

This clonotype was detected a few times. The chain couples TRBV19 to TRBJ1-5; 10 nucleotides match TRBD1. V dropped 3 bases and J dropped 3; count of bases not matched to a gene: 8. This CDR3 spans 17 amino acids. CDR1 is LNHDA, CDR2 SQIVND, per germline (reference sequence). This CDR3 is CASSIRRDRGTNQPQHF. For the CDR3, the DNA is TGTGCCAGTAGTATTCGCCGGGACAGGGGAACCAATCAGCCCCAGCATTTT. The full variable domain, its missing parts supplied by reference TRBV19 and TRBJ1-5, is DGGITQSPKYLFRKEGQNVTLSCEQNLNHDAMYWYRQDPGQGLRLIYYSQIVNDFQKGDIAEGYSVSREKKESFPLTVTSAQKNPTAFYLCASSIRRDRGTNQPQHFGDGTRLSIL.

This clonotype was observed at least ten times. This sequence joins TRBV6-5 and TRBJ2-5; D call uncertain. Germline CDR1 MNHEY, CDR2 SVGAGI. This CDR3 is built from 15 residues. Deletions cut 1 base from V and 5 bases from J, with 14 bases between. The chain's CDR3 is CASSYLPKSRETQYF. The CDR3 DNA reads as TGTGCCAGCAGTTACTTACCTAAATCGCGGGAGACCCAGTACTTC.

This chain joins TRBV6-1 and TRBJ1-1, with D possibly being TRBD1 (6 bases). V was shortened by 4 bases and J by 3 bases, with 27 bases between the two germline ends. The length of the CDR3 is 19 residues. Germline V gene sequence: CDR1 MNHNS, CDR2 SASEGT. CDR3 in amino acids: CASSATTKKQGIRDTEAFF. In DNA, the CDR3 is TGTGCCAGCAGTGCGACAACAAAGAAACAGGGAATTCGGGACACTGAAGCTTTCTTT.

This clonotype has a count of ten or more. V gene TRBV7-8 combines with J gene TRBJ1-6; no definite D call. From germline, CDR1 is SGHVS and CDR2 FQNEAQ. This CDR3 comprises 15 residues. V was clipped by 2 bases and J by 0 bases, with 5 bases between them. The CDR3 protein is CASSLKSSYNSPLHF. CDR3 sequence (DNA): TGTGCCAGCAGCTTAAAATCCTCCTATAATTCACCCCTCCACTTT.

This clonotype was counted only a few times. This chain connects TRBV19 to TRBJ1-5, with 7 bases lining up with TRBD1. This CDR3 is built from 17 residues. The J segment lost 4 bases and the V segment lost 6 bases, leaving 15 bases of the junction unmatched. Germline loops: CDR1 LNHDA, CDR2 SQIVND (reference sequence). As DNA, the CDR3 is TGTGCCAGTAGGGGACAGTCTCTCGCATCGGTAAATCAGCCCCAGCATTTT. Its translation is CASRGQSLASVNQPQHF.

The chain uses TRBV7-3 and TRBJ2-7; possibly TRBD1 for D (6 bases). The germline V and J ends were trimmed by 5 bases and 1 base, with 12 bases remaining between them. This CDR3 has 14 amino acids. Germline CDR1 is SGHTA and CDR2 is FQGTGA. CDR3: CASSRLGQSYEQYF. Here the CDR3 DNA reads TGTGCCAGCAGCCGCCTGGGACAATCCTACGAGCAGTACTTC.

This clonotype was seen ten or more times. This chain links TRBV10-3 with TRBJ2-5; TRBD1 is a possible D gene (5 bases). Germline values: CDR1 ENHRY, CDR2 SYGVKD. The CDR3 is made up of 12 amino acids. Trimming left V 2 bases short and J 5 bases short, with 6 bases between. CDR3 region: CAISETGETQYF. The CDR3 region has the DNA TGTGCCATCAGTGAGACAGGCGAGACCCAGTACTTC.

This clonotype was seen ten or more times. The CDR3 sequence is CASSLLGQEGDTQYF. For the CDR3, the DNA is TGCGCCAGCAGCTTGCTCGGACAGGAAGGAGATACGCAGTATTTT. This sequence joins TRBV5-1 and TRBJ2-3, with 7 bases aligning to TRBD1. V shed 1 base, J shed 5 bases, and the junction held 7 bases outside the gene matches. The length of the CDR3 is 15 residues. Germline V gives CDR1 SGHRS, CDR2 YFSETQ.

This clonotype appeared once. The rearrangement links TRBV6-5 to TRBJ1-1; D is possibly TRBD1 (5 bases). Trimming took off 5 bases at V and 5 bases at J, with 15 bases between the two ends. The CDR3 extends over 14 amino acids. From germline, CDR1 is MNHEY and CDR2 SVGAGI. The CDR3 sequence is CASSTRWGGTEAFF. CDR3 bases: TGTGCCAGCAGTACCCGATGGGGGGGAACTGAAGCTTTCTTT.

A few counts support this clonotype. The V and J genes are TRBV19 and TRBJ2-7; tentatively, D is TRBD1 or TRBD2 (6 bases each). The CDR3 is 13 residues long. Trimming left V 11 bases short and J 5 bases short, with 19 bases between. CDR1 is LNHDA and CDR2 is SQIVND in the germline V gene (reference sequence). The CDR3, as DNA: TGTGCCGTGGGTAGGGGGGCAGGGAACGAGCAGTACTTC. This codes for CAVGRGAGNEQYF.

This clonotype was seen many times. The rearrangement uses TRBV9 and TRBJ2-1; D not resolved. V lost 4 bases to trimming and J lost 7 bases, with 15 bases between them. This CDR3 is built from 14 residues. Germline values: CDR1 SGDLS, CDR2 YYNGEE. CDR3 sequence reads: CASSPPGLGNEQFF. The CDR3 bases are TGTGCCAGCAGCCCCCCCGGGCTTGGAAATGAGCAGTTCTTC.

This clonotype was seen at least ten times. CDR3 DNA sequence: TGTGCCAGCGGAGGGGGCGCCCCCGAGCAGTACTTC. Translated, it gives CASGGGAPEQYF. The chain has TRBV28 and TRBJ2-7, with D tentatively TRBD1 (7 bases). The V gene lost 8 bases and the J gene lost 6 bases, with 14 bases spanning the gap. The CDR3 totals 12 residues. Looked up from germline, CDR1 is MDHEN and CDR2 is SYDVKM.

This clonotype was found many times. The chain has TRBV19 and TRBJ2-3; D remains ambiguous. The V end was cut by 4 bases, the J end by 0 bases, with 5 bases between. Germline CDR1 reads LNHDA; CDR2 reads SQIVND (reference sequence). CDR3 length: 13 amino acids. CDR3: CASSKASTDTQYF. The CDR3, as DNA: TGTGCCAGTAGTAAAGCTAGCACAGATACGCAGTATTTT.

This clonotype has more than one count but fewer than ten. The J gene is TRBJ1-1, the V gene TRBV19, with 7 bases that match TRBD1. Germline CDR1 and CDR2: LNHDA and SQIVND (reference sequence). V was clipped by 8 bases and J by 5 bases; unmatched bases: 5. CDR3 length: 12 amino acids. CDR3 amino acids: CASGQAWTEAFF. CDR3 nucleotide sequence: TGTGCCAGTGGACAGGCATGGACTGAAGCTTTCTTT. The full variable domain, with the rest looked up from reference TRBV19 and TRBJ1-1, is DGGITQSPKYLFRKEGQNVTLSCEQNLNHDAMYWYRQDPGQGLRLIYYSQIVNDFQKGDIAEGYSVSREKKESFPLTVTSAQKNPTAFYLCASGQAWTEAFFGQGTRLTVV.

The chain employs TRBV9 and TRBJ2-5, with 7 bases fitting TRBD1. Looked up from germline, CDR1 is SGDLS and CDR2 is YYNGEE. CDR3 length: 13 amino acids. J was trimmed by 2 bases and V by 3 bases; bases with no gene match: 1. CDR3 loop: CASSAGQQETQYF. DNA of the CDR3: TGTGCCAGCAGCGCGGGACAGCAAGAGACCCAGTACTTC.

J is TRBJ2-7 and V is TRBV20-1; no clear D. Trimming took 5 bases from V and 4 from J, leaving 9 bases between them. The CDR3 loop spans 11 amino acids. Germline CDR1 reads DFQATT; CDR2 reads SNEGSKA (reference sequence). CDR3 DNA: TGCAGTGCTGTTGATGTTTACGAGCAGTACTTC. Translating gives CSAVDVYEQYF.

This clonotype was counted at least ten times. In DNA form, the CDR3 reads TGTGCCAGCAGTTTCTACGGACGGATTCCCTACGAGCAGTACTTC. It encodes CASSFYGRIPYEQYF. V gene TRBV12-3 or TRBV12-4 combines with J gene TRBJ2-7, with unresolved D. The CDR3 has 15 amino acids. V was cut by 3 bases and J by 2 bases, with 14 bases left in between.

This clonotype occurred many times. The chain combines TRBV28 with TRBJ2-7; possibly TRBD2 for D (6 bases). CDR1 is MDHEN, CDR2 SYDVKM, per germline. The germline V and J ends were trimmed by 5 bases and 0 bases, with 20 bases remaining between them. The CDR3 is made up of 17 amino acids. The DNA for the CDR3 is TGTGCCAGCAGTCGCCAGTTAGCCGCCGGGAGCTCCTACGAGCAGTACTTC. This gives the protein CASSRQLAAGSSYEQYF. Full variable domain (outside the CDR3, taken from reference TRBV28 and TRBJ2-7): DVKVTQSSRYLVKRTGEKVFLECVQDMDHENMFWYRQDPGLGLRLIYFSYDVKMKEKGDIPEGYSVSREKKERFSLILESASTNQTSMYLCASSRQLAAGSSYEQYFGPGTRLTVT.

In this sample, this clonotype turned up many times. The chain uses TRBV11-2 and TRBJ2-3; TRBD2 aligns across 12 bases. With 1 base clipped from V and 0 bases from J, the junction kept 5 bases outside the gene matches. Germline CDR1 is SGHAT and CDR2 is FQNNGV. The CDR3 has 18 amino acids. For the CDR3, the DNA is TGTGCCAGCAGCTTAGTATCACTAGCGGGGGGCAGCACAGATACGCAGTATTTT. Its translation is CASSLVSLAGGSTDTQYF.